Below, 31 T cell receptor beta chains from the same sample are listed, as sequenced in a study of blood T cell repertoires in COVID-19. The data were produced by immunoSEQ multiplex PCR, yet TCRdb's version contains in-frame clones alone and is incomplete. Here the sample spans fewer than 110,000 clones, about 90% being singletons. The specimen sequenced was peripheral blood. Receptors were obtained from a man in his fifties or sixties in a cohort sampled during active COVID-19.

This chain joins TRBV5-1 and TRBJ2-5; possible D gene TRBD2, 6 bases. Trimming took 6 bases from V and 0 from J, leaving 6 bases between them. Germline V lookup: CDR1 SGHRS, CDR2 YFSETQ. CDR3 length: 12 amino acids. CDR3 region: CASTGDQETQYF. The CDR3 region has the DNA TGCGCCAGCACGGGGGACCAAGAGACCCAGTACTTC.

The J gene is TRBJ1-2, the V gene TRBV29-1; 7 nucleotides agree with TRBD1. The CDR3 has 13 residues. From germline, CDR1 is SQVTM and CDR2 ANQGSEA. J lost 1 base, V lost 4 bases, and 3 bases had no gene match. DNA of the CDR3: TGCAGCGTTGTGACAGGGATTAACTATGGCTACACCTTC. Amino acids: CSVVTGINYGYTF.

V and J are TRBV5-1 and TRBJ2-2; D unresolved. V lost 0 bases, J lost 4 bases, and 4 bases lay in between. In germline, CDR1 is SGHRS, CDR2 YFSETQ. The CDR3 spans 13 residues. The DNA of the CDR3 is TGCGCCAGCAGCTTGGACAGCACCGGGGAGCTGTTTTTT. It codes for CASSLDSTGELFF.

This clone was observed a few times. This rearrangement joins TRBV6-5 to TRBJ2-7; 8 nucleotides match TRBD1. This CDR3 comprises 14 residues. Germline V gene lookup returns CDR1 MNHEY and CDR2 SVGAGI. V trimming: 5 bases; J trimming: 3 bases; junction bases outside the gene matches: 6. DNA of the CDR3: TGTGCCAGCAGTACCGGACAGGGTCACTACGAGCAGTACTTC. Protein: CASSTGQGHYEQYF.

The chain links TRBV5-8 to TRBJ1-5; 7 bases fit TRBD1. This CDR3 spans 16 amino acids. Losses at the gene ends were 0 bases for V and 5 bases for J; bases not matched to a gene: 8. The germline gives CDR1 SGHTS, CDR2 YDEGEE. The DNA for the CDR3 is TGTGCCAGCAGCTTGGGCGACAGGGAAATGGATCAGCCCCAGCATTTT. Residues: CASSLGDREMDQPQHF. The variable domain in full, with the rest retrieved from reference TRBV5-8 and TRBJ1-5, is EAGVTQSPTHLIKTRGQQATLRCSPISGHTSVYWYQQALGLGLQFLLWYDEGEERNRGNFPPRFSGRQFPNYSSELNVNALELEDSALYLCASSLGDREMDQPQHFGDGTRLSIL.

The gene calls are TRBV12-3 or TRBV12-4 and TRBJ1-2; no reliable D call. V was pared by 6 bases and J by 13 bases, with 18 bases between. There are 12 residues in the CDR3. The CDR3: CASSLPTGGRTF. For the CDR3, the DNA is TGTGCCAGCAGCTTGCCGACGGGCGGGCGCACCTTC.

The genes are TRBV6-2 or TRBV6-3 and TRBJ2-3; 12 nucleotides match TRBD2. Trimming took 6 bases from V and 5 from J; bases not matched to a gene: 12. The CDR3 is 17 residues long. CDR1 and CDR2 (germline): MNHEY, SVGEGT. The CDR3 loop reads CASSRWPLAGGRDTQYF. The CDR3 DNA reads as TGTGCCAGCAGCCGCTGGCCCCTAGCGGGGGGGCGAGATACGCAGTATTTT.

The chain has TRBV11-3 and TRBJ2-5; 8 positions agree with TRBD2. This CDR3 comprises 15 residues. J lost 0 bases, V lost 3 bases, and 3 bases had no gene match. The germline gives CDR1 SGHNT, CDR2 YENEEA. CDR3 protein: CASSFGGGNQETQYF. Here the CDR3 DNA reads TGTGCCAGCAGCTTTGGCGGGGGGAACCAAGAGACCCAGTACTTC.

V and J are TRBV11-2 and TRBJ2-7; D may be TRBD1 (6 bases). V dropped 1 base and J dropped 2 bases, with 9 bases sitting between them. Germline CDR1 is SGHAT and CDR2 is FQNNGV. CDR3 length equals 14 residues. CDR3 in DNA: TGTGCCAGCAGCTTAGGACAGGCGGCCTACGAGCAGTACTTC. Its translation is CASSLGQAAYEQYF.

The gene calls are TRBV5-6 and TRBJ2-6; D uncertain. CDR1 SGHDT and CDR2 YYEEEE come from the germline V gene. Trimming stripped 2 bases from V and 1 base from J, with 10 bases between. The CDR3 length is 16 residues. This chain's CDR3 is CASSFRRSSGANVLTF. The CDR3 DNA is TGTGCCAGCAGCTTCCGCAGGTCGTCTGGGGCCAACGTCCTGACTTTC.

This chain links TRBV2 with TRBJ1-1; tentative D call: TRBD1 (6 bases). Deletions cut 7 bases from V and 0 bases from J, with 12 bases between. CDR3 length: 14 residues. The germline V gene encodes CDR1 SNHLY and CDR2 FYNNEI. The CDR3 here is CASIRDTLNTEAFF. CDR3 in DNA: TGTGCCAGCATACGGGACACCTTGAACACTGAAGCTTTCTTT.

This chain joins TRBV5-1 and TRBJ1-4, with D maybe TRBD1 (5 bases). The V gene's germline CDR1 is SGHRS and CDR2 YFSETQ. Trimming took off 2 bases at V and 11 bases at J, with 22 bases between the two ends. The CDR3 spans 16 residues. The CDR3 region has the DNA TGCGCCAGCAGCTTTGGGGCGGGGCCCGGTATGGAGAAACTGTTTTTT. The encoded protein is CASSFGAGPGMEKLFF. The full variable domain, in which reference TRBV5-1 and TRBJ1-4 provide the parts outside the CDR3, is KAGVTQTPRYLIKTRGQQVTLSCSPISGHRSVSWYQQTPGQGLQFLFEYFSETQRNKGNFPGRFSGRQFSNSRSEMNVSTLELGDSALYLCASSFGAGPGMEKLFFGSGTQLSVL.

J is TRBJ1-2 and V is TRBV18; TRBD1 is a possible D gene (6 bases). CDR3 length: 13 amino acids. The V gene's germline CDR1 is KGHSH and CDR2 LQKENI. The ends were cut back, 3 bases at V and 3 bases at J, with 8 bases in the middle. Here the CDR3 DNA reads TGTGCCAGCTCACCTTCAGGGGACTATGGCTACACCTTC. Protein product: CASSPSGDYGYTF. Combining the CDR3 with reference TRBV18 and TRBJ1-2 gives the whole variable domain NAGVMQNPRHLVRRRGQEARLRCSPMKGHSHVYWYRQLPEEGLKFMVYLQKENIIDESGMPKERFSAEFPKEGPSILRIQQVVRGDSAAYFCASSPSGDYGYTFGSGTRLTVV.

V is TRBV5-4 and J is TRBJ1-2; 12 nucleotides agree with TRBD1. Germline loops: CDR1 SGHNT, CDR2 YYREEE (reference sequence). The length of the CDR3 is 15 residues. Trimming cost V 2 bases and J 7 bases; bases outside gene matches: 6. The CDR3 DNA reads TGTGCCAGCAGCTTCCGCGGGACAGGGGGCGTTGGCTACACCTTC. It specifies CASSFRGTGGVGYTF.

This chain connects TRBV29-1 to TRBJ1-2; D perhaps matches TRBD1 (5 bases). Trimming cost V 8 bases and J 4 bases, with 17 bases left between them. The CDR3 has 13 amino acids. Germline-derived CDR1 and CDR2 are SQVTM and ANQGSEA. Written as DNA, the CDR3 is TGCAGCTCCGGGGGGGGAACGGGCTATGGCTACACCTTC. Translation gives CSSGGGTGYGYTF.

The CDR3 DNA sequence: TGTGCCAGCAGCCAGAGATGGGAGACCCAGTACTTC. Encoded protein: CASSQRWETQYF. The rearrangement uses TRBV3-1 (or the pseudogene TRBV3-2) and TRBJ2-5; D gene uncertain. CDR3 length: 12 amino acids. Per germline, CDR1 LGHDT and CDR2 YNNKEL (reference sequence). V lost 3 bases, J lost 5 bases, and 7 bases lay in between.

The rearrangement joins TRBV28 to TRBJ2-3; D not resolved. Germline V gene lookup returns CDR1 MDHEN and CDR2 SYDVKM. V was clipped by 2 bases and J by 4 bases, with 4 bases between them. The CDR3 spans 12 residues. CDR3 bases: TGTGCCAGCAGTTTAGCGGCAGATACGCAGTATTTT. Its translation is CASSLAADTQYF.

V gene TRBV5-8 combines with J gene TRBJ2-6; 7 bases map to TRBD1. The CDR3 consists of 19 residues. Losses at the gene ends were 3 bases for V and 0 bases for J; bases not matched to a gene: 12. Germline V gene sequence: CDR1 SGHTS, CDR2 YDEGEE. DNA for the CDR3: TGTGCCAGCAGCTGGACCGGGACAGCCGGGATCTCTGGGGCCAACGTCCTGACTTTC. This codes for CASSWTGTAGISGANVLTF.

CDR3: CASSQGTGRGGYTF. In DNA, the CDR3 is TGTGCCAGCAGCCAAGGGACAGGGCGCGGGGGCTACACCTTC. The chain has TRBV3-1 (or the pseudogene TRBV3-2) and TRBJ1-2; 8 bases align to TRBD1. Germline CDR1 is LGHDT and CDR2 is YNNKEL (reference sequence). The CDR3 sequence is 14 residues long. The V gene end was trimmed by 1 base and the J gene end by 8 bases; junction bases not matched to a gene: 6.

The CDR3 DNA reads TGCGCCAGCAGCGAGGACAGGGGATATACCTATGGCTACACCTTC. Amino acid sequence: CASSEDRGYTYGYTF. This sequence joins TRBV5-1 and TRBJ1-2; TRBD1 agrees at 9 bases. Trimming took 4 bases from V and 4 from J; bases not matched to a gene: 8. Germline CDR1 SGHRS, CDR2 YFSETQ. The CDR3 is 15 residues long.

The chain carries TRBV19 and TRBJ2-2, with TRBD2 matching 8 bases. After removal of 5 bases from V and 4 bases from J, the junction contained 9 bases not matched to a gene. Germline V gene lookup returns CDR1 LNHDA and CDR2 SQIVND (reference sequence). This CDR3 spans 16 amino acids. In DNA form, the CDR3 reads TGTGCCAGTAGTCCCCAGGCGGGGGGAGTCACCGGGGAGCTGTTTTTT. As protein: CASSPQAGGVTGELFF.

The V gene is TRBV24-1, the J gene TRBJ1-2; 9 bases fit TRBD1. Losses at the gene ends were 5 bases for V and 5 bases for J; bases not matched to a gene: 2. The CDR3 spans 13 residues. Germline loops: CDR1 KGHDR, CDR2 SFDVKD. CDR3 sequence reads: CATSVGQGYGYTF. The CDR3 bases are TGTGCCACCAGTGTGGGACAGGGATATGGCTACACCTTC.

The rearrangement uses TRBV9 and TRBJ1-5; D not certain. The CDR3 covers 13 residues. Trimming removed 3 bases from V and 7 bases from J, with 11 bases in between. CDR1 SGDLS and CDR2 YYNGEE come from the germline V gene. The CDR3 DNA follows: TGTGCCAGCAGCGAGGGAACGGGGCAGCCCCAGCATTTT. It translates to CASSEGTGQPQHF.

The chain couples TRBV5-1 to TRBJ1-4; the D is unclear. V lost 4 bases and J 0 bases, leaving 10 bases between the germline ends. The V gene's germline CDR1 is SGHRS and CDR2 YFSETQ. The CDR3 is 15 residues long. DNA of the CDR3: TGCGCCAGCAGCCAGAGGCCAACAACTAATGAAAAACTGTTTTTT. Translation: CASSQRPTTNEKLFF.

The chain recombines TRBV9 with TRBJ2-1, with D tentatively TRBD1 (5 bases). The V end was cut by 3 bases, the J end by 6 bases, with 10 bases between. The CDR3 has 13 residues. The germline gives CDR1 SGDLS, CDR2 YYNGEE. The CDR3 coding sequence is TGTGCCAGCAGCGGGACACCGACCAATGAGCAGTTCTTC. Protein product: CASSGTPTNEQFF. The full variable domain, in which reference TRBV9 and TRBJ2-1 provide the parts outside the CDR3, is DSGVTQTPKHLITATGQRVTLRCSPRSGDLSVYWYQQSLDQGLQFLIQYYNGEERAKGNILERFSAQQFPDLHSELNLSSLELGDSALYFCASSGTPTNEQFFGPGTRLTVL.

This chain joins TRBV11-3 and TRBJ2-7; TRBD1 matches at 10 bases. The CDR3 totals 15 residues. Germline V lookup: CDR1 SGHNT, CDR2 YENEEA. Germline trimming cut 3 bases from V and 7 bases from J; bases unmatched to any gene: 9. The CDR3 spells CASSLGDRGSREQYF. For the CDR3, the DNA is TGTGCCAGCAGCTTGGGGGACAGGGGTAGTCGGGAGCAGTACTTC.

The V call is TRBV6-5, the J call TRBJ2-5; TRBD2 aligns across 7 bases. The germline gives CDR1 MNHEY, CDR2 SVGAGI. Trimming at V came to 5 bases and at J to 7 bases, leaving 7 bases not matched to a gene. This CDR3 has 13 amino acids. CDR3 in DNA: TGTGCCAGCAGTAGGACTAGGGAGGGGACCCAGTACTTC. Translated, it gives CASSRTREGTQYF.

The chain is built from TRBV9 and TRBJ1-5; 7 bases are shared with TRBD1. Germline V lookup: CDR1 SGDLS, CDR2 YYNGEE. Trimming cost V 0 bases and J 5 bases; bases outside gene matches: 5. The CDR3 consists of 15 residues. CDR3 bases: TGTGCCAGCAGCGTAGGTGGGACAGCGGATCAGCCCCAGCATTTT. Its protein product is CASSVGGTADQPQHF.

CDR3 residues: CASSPSGAWGETQYF. In nucleotides, the CDR3 is TGTGCCAGCAGCCCAAGTGGGGCTTGGGGAGAGACCCAGTACTTC. The chain links TRBV11-3 to TRBJ2-5, with D maybe TRBD1 (5 bases). Trimming stripped 5 bases from V and 4 bases from J, with 17 bases between. Germline-derived CDR1 and CDR2 are SGHNT and YENEEA. There are 15 residues in the CDR3.

The rearrangement joins TRBV2 to TRBJ2-3; D perhaps matches TRBD2 (7 bases). CDR3 length: 15 amino acids. Germline CDR1 SNHLY, CDR2 FYNNEI. The V gene lost 7 bases and the J gene lost 3 bases, with 17 bases spanning the gap. The DNA of the CDR3 is TGTGCCAGCACCCTAAGGGGGGGGGTGACAGATACGCAGTATTTT. It is translated as CASTLRGGVTDTQYF.

The chain employs TRBV6-1 and TRBJ2-7; no clear D. Deletions cut 3 bases from V and 4 bases from J, with 13 bases between. CDR1 and CDR2 (germline): MNHNS, SASEGT. The CDR3 has 14 amino acids. The CDR3 sequence: CASSDGVGAYEQYF. CDR3 in DNA: TGTGCCAGCAGTGATGGTGTGGGCGCATACGAGCAGTACTTC.